These 8 T cell receptor beta chains were sequenced from one sample in a study of cytomegalovirus exposure and HLA in healthy donors. The study ran its PCR with 60 Vbeta and 13 Jbeta primers. The method was immunoSEQ multiplex PCR; TCRdb's version includes in-frame clones alone and lacks a portion of them. The table includes roughly 170,000 clones, approximately 84% detected once. The sample consisted of PBMCs. The receptors were gathered from a girl aged 10-17 years in good health and CMV-seropositive.

This chain connects TRBV6-4 to TRBJ2-3; 11 bases line up with TRBD2. The V segment lost 3 bases and the J segment 5 bases; nucleotides outside the gene matches: 4. Germline V gene data show CDR1 as MRHNA and CDR2 as SNTAGT. There are 15 residues in the CDR3. CDR3 coding DNA: TGTGCCAGCAGTGAACTAGCGGGGGCGCAAGATACGCAGTATTTT. Encoded protein: CASSELAGAQDTQYF.

V is TRBV7-9 and J is TRBJ1-1; TRBD1 matches at 7 bases. The CDR3 consists of 15 residues. V shed 5 bases, J shed 1 base, and the junction held 7 bases outside the gene matches. Germline CDR1 is SEHNR and CDR2 is FQNEAQ (reference sequence). The CDR3 region has the DNA TGTGCCAGCAGCCTCAGGGGGGCGGGGAACACTGAAGCTTTCTTT. Translation gives CASSLRGAGNTEAFF.

The rearrangement links TRBV11-3 to TRBJ1-1; D ambiguous. The CDR3 has 13 residues. Trimming took off 5 bases at V and 1 base at J, with 8 bases between the two ends. Germline V lookup: CDR1 SGHNT, CDR2 YENEEA. The DNA of the CDR3 is TGTGCCAGCAGCCTCCAACAGAACACTGAAGCTTTCTTT. Translating gives CASSLQQNTEAFF.

V usage is TRBV4-1 and J usage is TRBJ2-1; D may be TRBD2 (6 bases). Between the trimmed V and J ends, which lost 3 bases and 4 bases, there was a span of 16 bases. CDR1 is MGHRA and CDR2 is YSYEKL in the germline V gene. The CDR3 sequence is 16 residues long. CDR3 sequence: CASSHPLGTPYNEQFF. The CDR3 DNA follows: TGCGCCAGCAGCCACCCCTTAGGGACTCCATACAATGAGCAGTTCTTC.

This rearrangement joins TRBV5-1 to TRBJ1-1; a possible D gene is TRBD1 (5 bases). Germline V gives CDR1 SGHRS, CDR2 YFSETQ. CDR3 size: 14 residues. Between the trimmed V and J ends, which lost 4 bases and 0 bases, there was a span of 10 bases. The chain's CDR3 is CASSGGLMNTEAFF. CDR3 DNA sequence: TGCGCCAGCAGCGGGGGACTAATGAACACTGAAGCTTTCTTT.

The rearrangement joins TRBV6-5 to TRBJ1-3, with 7 bases matching TRBD1. The CDR3 is 15 residues long. Germline loops: CDR1 MNHEY, CDR2 SVGAGI. The J segment lost 4 bases and the V segment lost 4 bases, leaving 7 bases of the junction unmatched. CDR3 nucleotides: TGTGCCAGCAGTTCCCGGGACAGTCCAGGAAACACCATATATTTT. Amino acid sequence: CASSSRDSPGNTIYF.

This clone was recorded only once. The gene calls are TRBV6-1 and TRBJ2-7; TRBD2 might be the D (6 bases). CDR1 is MNHNS and CDR2 is SASEGT in the germline V gene. The CDR3 covers 14 residues. V lost 3 bases, J lost 2 bases, and 11 bases lay in between. The CDR3 here is CASSDNWGAYEQYF. The CDR3 DNA reads TGTGCCAGCAGTGACAACTGGGGGGCCTACGAGCAGTACTTC.

The V and J genes are TRBV7-3 and TRBJ2-2, with D possibly being TRBD1 (6 bases). This CDR3 contains 14 residues. Germline V gene data show CDR1 as SGHTA and CDR2 as FQGTGA. V dropped 3 bases and J dropped 4 bases, with 9 bases sitting between them. The DNA of the CDR3 is TGTGCCAGCAGCTTCACAGGGCCCACCGGGGAGCTGTTTTTT. It specifies CASSFTGPTGELFF.